This T cell receptor beta chain was retrieved from a study of immune cell composition in non-small cell lung cancer. In regard to this clone: The antigen is undetermined.

Using immunoSEQ multiplex PCR, the repertoire was profiled, and TCRdb retains in-frame clones only, with some absent. The data show 8,500 to 14,000 clones, about 60% seen once. The trim removed 4 bases at V and 3 bases at J, leaving 7 bases unmatched. The CDR3 is 15 amino acids. Germline CDR1 ENHRY, CDR2 SYGVKD. Notes on the study in general: Lung squamous cell carcinoma tumours had significantly higher top 10 clone scores and productive clonality than lung adenocarcinoma. 75% of squamous and roughly 32% of adenocarcinoma cases had tumour-associated clones >0.5%. TIL tumour reactivity correlated with maximal tumour-associated clone frequency in adenocarcinoma.

Sequencing used lung tumor tissue. The receptor comes from a human donor with non-small cell lung cancer. The chain carries TRBV10-3 and TRBJ2-7; 9 bases map to TRBD1. The CDR3 DNA reads as TGTGCCATCAGTGCTCCCGGGACAGGGCGCTACGAGCAGTACTTC. Amino acid sequence: CAISAPGTGRYEQYF.